The 9 T cell receptor beta chains reported below all come from one sample, sequenced in a study of blood T cell repertoires in COVID-19. Profiling relied on immunoSEQ multiplex PCR, and the TCRdb table lists in-frame clones only, not all of them. The repertoire consists of a few hundred thousand clones, with around 90% occurring once and the leading ten covering 0.6%. Sequencing input: PBMCs or T cells enriched from blood (not recorded which). These receptors originate from a man between 18 and 29 years old who had recovered from COVID-19.

V and J are TRBV28 and TRBJ1-2, with D perhaps TRBD1 (6 bases). The CDR3 is 15 residues long. V lost 4 bases and J lost 7, with 19 bases in between. CDR1 is MDHEN and CDR2 is SYDVKM in the germline V gene. CDR3 nucleotide sequence: TGTGCCAGCAGTTCTCCCCCGGGGGGGCTGGCTGGCTACACCTTC. Amino acid sequence: CASSSPPGGLAGYTF.

The chain employs TRBV7-6 and TRBJ1-3; D is possibly TRBD1 (6 bases). The germline V gene has CDR1 SGHVS and CDR2 FNYEAQ. This CDR3 comprises 17 residues. The ends were cut back, 4 bases at V and 0 bases at J, with 16 bases in the middle. CDR3 bases: TGTGCCAGCAGCTCCAGGGGCGGTGCCATCTCTGGAAACACCATATATTTT. Translation: CASSSRGGAISGNTIYF.

This clone is labeled medium-sized (0.01 to 0.1%). This sequence joins TRBV7-8 and TRBJ1-3; D may be TRBD1 (5 bases). Per the germline V gene, CDR1 is SGHVS and CDR2 is FQNEAQ. The length of the CDR3 is 15 residues. Trimming removed 1 base at V and 0 bases at J, with 7 bases between. The CDR3 region is CASSLEGNSGNTIYF. Here the CDR3 DNA reads TGTGCCAGCAGCTTAGAGGGGAACTCTGGAAACACCATATATTTT.

The chain links TRBV7-9 to TRBJ2-1, with D perhaps TRBD1 (5 bases). Germline assignment: CDR1 SEHNR and CDR2 FQNEAQ (reference sequence). Trimming left V 2 bases short and J 8 bases short, with 16 bases between. The CDR3 spans 15 residues. The CDR3 region has the DNA TGTGCCAGCAGCTTAACGTGGCAGGGTTTCCATGAGCAGTTCTTC. It specifies CASSLTWQGFHEQFF.

The chain joins TRBV3-1 (or the pseudogene TRBV3-2) to TRBJ2-3, with 9 bases that match TRBD2. Losses at the gene ends were 2 bases for V and 1 base for J; bases not matched to a gene: 4. The germline gives CDR1 LGHDT, CDR2 YNNKEL (reference sequence). The CDR3 has 16 residues. The CDR3 region has the DNA TGTGCCAGCAGCCAATTAGCGGGAGTTGGCACAGATACGCAGTATTTT. Translation gives CASSQLAGVGTDTQYF.

The chain is built from TRBV5-1 and TRBJ1-1; no clear D gene. This CDR3 spans 14 amino acids. Looked up from germline, CDR1 is SGHRS and CDR2 is YFSETQ. V was cut by 4 bases and J by 4 bases, with 14 bases left in between. The CDR3 loop is CASSPVGLSTEAFF. The DNA for the CDR3 is TGCGCCAGCAGCCCGGTCGGGTTGAGCACTGAAGCTTTCTTT.

V gene TRBV9 combines with J gene TRBJ2-1, with a weak D call TRBD2 (5 bases). CDR3 length: 15 amino acids. Germline CDR1 and CDR2: SGDLS and YYNGEE. Trimming took off 5 bases at V and 0 bases at J, with 12 bases between the two ends. DNA for the CDR3: TGTGCCAGCAGTCAAAGCGGTAACTCCTACAATGAGCAGTTCTTC. This gives the protein CASSQSGNSYNEQFF.

This chain uses TRBV29-1 with TRBJ1-2; 8 bases are a match to TRBD1. With 5 bases clipped from V and 6 bases from J, the junction kept 11 bases outside the gene matches. Per germline, CDR1 SQVTM and CDR2 ANQGSEA. The CDR3 length is 14 residues. The CDR3 region has the DNA TGCAGCGTTCAAAACAGGGGGTTAGATGATGGCTACACCTTC. Translation: CSVQNRGLDDGYTF.

The V call is TRBV30, the J call TRBJ2-3; possible D gene TRBD2, 6 bases. CDR1 GTSNPN and CDR2 SVGIG come from the germline V gene (reference sequence). Between the trimmed V and J ends, which lost 4 bases and 0 bases, there was a span of 14 bases. The CDR3 has 15 amino acids. In DNA, the CDR3 is TGTGCCTGGACCGGTAGCGGAGTAAGCACAGATACGCAGTATTTT. Protein: CAWTGSGVSTDTQYF.